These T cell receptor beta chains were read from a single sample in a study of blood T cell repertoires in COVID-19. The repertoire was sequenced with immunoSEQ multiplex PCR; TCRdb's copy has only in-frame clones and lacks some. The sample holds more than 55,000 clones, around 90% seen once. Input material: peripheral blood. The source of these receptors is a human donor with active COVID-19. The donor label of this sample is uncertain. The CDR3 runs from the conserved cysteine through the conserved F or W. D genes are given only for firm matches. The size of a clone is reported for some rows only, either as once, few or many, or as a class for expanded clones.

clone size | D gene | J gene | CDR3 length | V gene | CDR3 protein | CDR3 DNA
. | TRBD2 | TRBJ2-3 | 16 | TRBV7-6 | CASSLGPGGATDTQYF | TGTGCCAGCAGCTTAGGGCCGGGGGGGGCTACAGATACGCAGTATTTT
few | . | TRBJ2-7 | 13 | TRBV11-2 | CASSLELGYEQYF | TGTGCCAGCAGCTTAGAACTAGGTTACGAGCAGTACTTC
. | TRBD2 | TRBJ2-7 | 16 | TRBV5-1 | CASSLRVAGVSYEQYF | TGCGCCAGCAGCCTGAGGGTAGCGGGGGTCTCCTACGAGCAGTACTTC
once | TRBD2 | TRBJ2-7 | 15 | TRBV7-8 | CASTGTSGEIYEQYF | TGTGCCAGCACCGGGACTAGCGGGGAGATCTACGAGCAGTACTTC
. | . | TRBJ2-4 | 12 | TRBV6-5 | CASSKQGGSQYF | TGTGCCAGCAGTAAACAGGGGGGGAGTCAGTACTTC
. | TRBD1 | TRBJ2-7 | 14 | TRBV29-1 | CSARQGQASYEQYF | TGCAGCGCTCGACAGGGACAGGCCTCCTACGAGCAGTACTTC
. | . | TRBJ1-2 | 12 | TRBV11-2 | CASSYSNYGYTF | TGTGCCAGCAGCTACTCTAACTATGGCTACACCTTC
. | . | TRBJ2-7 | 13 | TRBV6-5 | CASSWTISYEQYF | TGTGCCAGCAGCTGGACTATTTCCTACGAGCAGTACTTC
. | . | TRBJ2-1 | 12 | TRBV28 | CASSLVQNEQFF | TGTGCCAGCAGTTTAGTACAGAATGAGCAGTTCTTC
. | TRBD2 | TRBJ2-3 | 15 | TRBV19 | CATSGVAGGRDTQYF | TGTGCCACCTCCGGGGTTGCGGGAGGGCGGGATACGCAGTATTTT
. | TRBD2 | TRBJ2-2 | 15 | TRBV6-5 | CASKSAGGLGGELFF | TGTGCCAGCAAGTCTGCGGGGGGGCTTGGCGGGGAGCTGTTTTTT
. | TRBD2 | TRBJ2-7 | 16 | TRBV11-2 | CASSSALAGGTYEQYF | TGTGCCAGCAGCTCCGCCCTGGCGGGGGGTACCTACGAGCAGTACTTC
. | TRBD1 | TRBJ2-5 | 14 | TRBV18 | CASSLRQGQETQYF | TGTGCCAGCTCCCTTCGACAGGGTCAAGAGACCCAGTACTTC
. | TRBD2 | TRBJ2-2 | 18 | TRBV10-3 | CAISDGGLVGSNTGELFF | TGTGCCATCAGTGATGGAGGACTAGTGGGGTCGAACACCGGGGAGCTGTTTTTT
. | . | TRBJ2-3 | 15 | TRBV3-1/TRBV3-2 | CASGGDLHGTDTQYF | TGTGCCAGCGGAGGGGACCTCCATGGGACAGATACGCAGTATTTT
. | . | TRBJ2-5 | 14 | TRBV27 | CASSQQGRGETQYF | TGTGCCAGCAGCCAACAGGGACGGGGAGAGACCCAGTACTTC
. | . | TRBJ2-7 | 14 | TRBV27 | CASRFVAPSYEQYF | TGTGCCAGCAGGTTCGTAGCGCCCTCCTACGAGCAGTACTTC
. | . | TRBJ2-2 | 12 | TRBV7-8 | CASSLITGELFF | TGTGCCAGCAGCCTCATCACCGGGGAGCTGTTTTTT
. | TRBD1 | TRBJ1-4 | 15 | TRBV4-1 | CASSRAGTGAEKLFF | TGCGCCAGCAGCCGCGCTGGGACAGGCGCTGAAAAACTGTTTTTT
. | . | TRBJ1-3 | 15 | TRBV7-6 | CASSAGLDRGNTIYF | TGTGCCAGCAGCGCCGGGTTGGACAGAGGAAACACCATATATTTT
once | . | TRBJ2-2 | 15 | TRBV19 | CASRPTWSNTGELFF | TGTGCCAGTAGGCCCACATGGTCGAACACCGGGGAGCTGTTTTTT
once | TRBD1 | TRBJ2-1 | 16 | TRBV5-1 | CASSLELTGAHNEQFF | TGCGCCAGCAGCTTGGAGCTGACAGGGGCCCACAATGAGCAGTTCTTC
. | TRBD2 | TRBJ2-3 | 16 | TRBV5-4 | CASSFGAGGPTDTQYF | TGTGCCAGCAGCTTTGGAGCGGGAGGGCCTACAGATACGCAGTATTTT
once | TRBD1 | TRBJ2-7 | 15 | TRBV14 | CASSQARDRHYEQYF | TGTGCCAGCAGCCAAGCTAGGGACAGACACTACGAGCAGTACTTC
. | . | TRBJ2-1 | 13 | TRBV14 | CASSPVDRDLQFF | TGTGCCAGCAGCCCAGTTGACCGGGACTTGCAGTTCTTC
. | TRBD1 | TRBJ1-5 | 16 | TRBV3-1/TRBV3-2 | CASSPPRQGVNQPQHF | TGTGCCAGCAGCCCCCCCAGACAGGGGGTCAATCAGCCCCAGCATTTT
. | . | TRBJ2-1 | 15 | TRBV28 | CASSPKWGPYNEQFF | TGTGCCAGCAGTCCTAAATGGGGCCCCTACAATGAGCAGTTCTTC
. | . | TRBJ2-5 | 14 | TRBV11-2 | CASSPGTHQETQYF | TGTGCCAGCAGCCCAGGGACTCACCAAGAGACCCAGTACTTC
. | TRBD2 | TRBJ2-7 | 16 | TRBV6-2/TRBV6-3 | CASSYPSGRDPGEQYF | TGTGCCAGCAGTTACCCCAGCGGGAGGGACCCGGGCGAGCAGTACTTC
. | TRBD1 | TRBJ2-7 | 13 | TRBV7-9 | CASSLDRGYEQYF | TGTGCCAGCAGCCTGGACAGGGGCTACGAGCAGTACTTC
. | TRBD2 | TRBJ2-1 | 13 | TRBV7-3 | CASSPGTSGKQFF | TGTGCCAGCAGCCCCGGGACTAGCGGGAAACAGTTCTTC
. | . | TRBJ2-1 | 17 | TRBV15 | CATSRVTGVQLVGEQFF | TGTGCCACCAGCAGAGTGACGGGCGTACAACTAGTGGGTGAGCAGTTCTTC
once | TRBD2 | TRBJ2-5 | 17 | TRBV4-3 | CASSQGSLAGAASTQYF | TGCGCCAGCAGCCAGGGCTCTCTAGCGGGGGCGGCTTCGACCCAGTACTTC
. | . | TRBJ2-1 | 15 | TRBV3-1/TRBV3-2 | CASSYIPGINNEQFF | TGTGCCAGCAGCTATATCCCGGGTATCAACAATGAGCAGTTCTTC
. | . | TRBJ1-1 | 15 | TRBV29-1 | CSVEAGGNWNTEAFF | TGCAGCGTTGAAGCGGGAGGTAATTGGAACACTGAAGCTTTCTTT
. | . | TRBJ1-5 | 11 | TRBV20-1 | CSARKGEAQHF | TGCAGTGCTAGGAAGGGGGAAGCCCAGCATTTT